The T cell receptor beta chain under discussion was sequenced for a study of T-cell reconstitution after alpha-beta-depleted transplantation in children. In germline, CDR1 is MNHEY, CDR2 SMNVEV (reference sequence). J was trimmed by 8 bases and V by 6 bases; bases with no gene match: 5. This CDR3 is 13 amino acids long. To note about this clonotype: Its antigen is as yet unknown. This clone may be a read error of a much larger clone one base away.

During its preparation, the TCRbeta library received unique molecular identifiers. One entry per CDR3 protein results from TCRdb running MiXCR on the PCR reads. The data contain approximately 97,000 distinct CDR3 sequences, 6% to 9% of them singletons. Whole-study results and caveats: Surviving recipient T cells and thymic progenitors produced the high day-60 TCRbeta diversity seen in some patients. One year post-transplant, T-cell counts and diversity were largely derived from T cells produced anew. Several hundred expanded graft clones reportedly supplied alpha-beta T cells about two months after transplant.

The source of this sequence is a boy between 2 and 10 years old with acute lymphoblastic leukemia, due to receive a stem cell transplant. Sequencing was performed on PBMCs, taken before TCRalphabeta/CD19-depleted stem cell transplant. The chain carries TRBV27 and TRBJ2-2; TRBD1 matches 8 bases. CDR3 nucleotides: TGTGCCAGCAGGCAGGGGGCGTGTGGGGAGCTGTTTTTT. Protein: CASRQGACGELFF.